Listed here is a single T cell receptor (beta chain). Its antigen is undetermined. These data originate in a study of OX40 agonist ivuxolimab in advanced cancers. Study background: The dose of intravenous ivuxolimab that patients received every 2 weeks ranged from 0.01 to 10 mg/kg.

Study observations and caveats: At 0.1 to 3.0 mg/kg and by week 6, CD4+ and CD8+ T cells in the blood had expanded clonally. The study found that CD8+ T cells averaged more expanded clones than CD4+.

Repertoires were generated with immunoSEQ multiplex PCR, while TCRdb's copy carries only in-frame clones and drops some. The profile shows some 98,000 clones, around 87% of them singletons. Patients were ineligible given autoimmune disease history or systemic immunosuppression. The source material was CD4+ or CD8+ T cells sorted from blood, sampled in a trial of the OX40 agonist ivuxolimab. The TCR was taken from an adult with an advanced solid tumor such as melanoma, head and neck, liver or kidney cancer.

CDR3 region: CASSLLGLPGELFF. CDR3 sequence (DNA): TGTGCCAGCAGTTTATTAGGTCTGCCCGGGGAGCTGTTTTTT. The chain links TRBV27 to TRBJ2-2, with no clear D. CDR3 length equals 14 residues. Trimming took 1 base from V and 6 from J, leaving 9 bases between them. Germline values: CDR1 MNHEY, CDR2 SMNVEV (reference sequence).